The 11 T cell receptor beta chains given below trace back to one sample, sequenced in a study of lymphopenia after photon versus proton radiotherapy. Sequencing was performed with immunoSEQ multiplex PCR; in TCRdb, only in-frame clones are kept and a portion is missing. The sample lists 40,000 or so clones, about 85% occurring once. Sequenced material: peripheral blood, taken from a patient treated with photon-based radiotherapy. These receptors were collected from a man in his forties with gastric cancer.

The genes are TRBV4-3 and TRBJ2-5, with TRBD2 as a possible D gene (6 bases). CDR1 LGHNA and CDR2 YSLEER come from the germline V gene. V was cut by 4 bases and J by 2 bases, with 14 bases left in between. The CDR3 length is 15 residues. CDR3 sequence reads: CASSLLGGEQETQYF. The CDR3 coding sequence is TGCGCCAGCAGCCTCCTGGGCGGGGAACAAGAGACCCAGTACTTC.

The chain couples TRBV18 to TRBJ2-5, with D unclear. The germline V and J ends were trimmed by 0 bases and 3 bases, with 11 bases remaining between them. The CDR3 is made up of 15 amino acids. Germline V gives CDR1 KGHSH, CDR2 LQKENI. DNA of the CDR3: TGTGCCAGCTCACCACCGTCCAGGAACAAAGAGACCCAGTACTTC. This translates into CASSPPSRNKETQYF. The whole variable domain, filled in from reference TRBV18 and TRBJ2-5, reads NAGVMQNPRHLVRRRGQEARLRCSPMKGHSHVYWYRQLPEEGLKFMVYLQKENIIDESGMPKERFSAEFPKEGPSILRIQQVVRGDSAAYFCASSPPSRNKETQYFGPGTRLLVL.

This clone was observed a handful of times. The CDR3 DNA is TGTGCCACCAGCAGAGATGTCACTGAAGCTTTCTTT. Translation gives CATSRDVTEAFF. The chain recombines TRBV15 with TRBJ1-1, with unresolved D. Germline V CDR1 and CDR2: LNHNV, YYDKDF (reference sequence). The CDR3 length is 12 residues. Trimming stripped 0 bases from V and 4 bases from J, with 3 bases between.

This rearrangement joins TRBV19 to TRBJ1-1; TRBD1 aligns across 7 bases. The CDR3 loop spans 14 amino acids. The V gene end was trimmed by 4 bases and the J gene end by 0 bases; junction bases not matched to a gene: 2. Germline values: CDR1 LNHDA, CDR2 SQIVND (reference sequence). CDR3 nucleotides: TGTGCCAGTAGTACAGGGACAGTGAACACTGAAGCTTTCTTT. Amino acids: CASSTGTVNTEAFF.

V is TRBV29-1 and J is TRBJ2-6, with a possible D match to TRBD1 (5 bases). Trimming took 2 bases from V and 0 from J, leaving 5 bases between them. The CDR3 sequence is 14 residues long. The germline V gene has CDR1 SQVTM and CDR2 ANQGSEA. CDR3 sequence (DNA): TGCAGCGTTGAACAGGGCTCTGGGGCCAACGTCCTGACTTTC. It encodes CSVEQGSGANVLTF.

This chain uses TRBV7-9 with TRBJ2-4, with TRBD1 identical over 11 bases. The CDR3 sequence is 18 residues long. Germline V CDR1 and CDR2: SEHNR, FQNEAQ (reference sequence). V shed 4 bases and J 1 base; nucleotides not matched to a gene: 9. The CDR3 region has the DNA TGTGCCAGCAGCTCGCCGGGACAGGGGGGCGTTGCCAAAAACATTCAGTACTTC. Amino acid sequence: CASSSPGQGGVAKNIQYF.

V usage is TRBV2 and J usage is TRBJ2-1; D might be TRBD2 (6 bases). The CDR3 runs 14 residues. Germline CDR1 reads SNHLY; CDR2 reads FYNNEI. Trimming shortened V by 4 bases and J by 4 bases, and 11 bases separated the two germline ends. The CDR3 here is CASSVGGAYNEQFF. The DNA of the CDR3 is TGTGCCAGCAGTGTGGGGGGAGCATACAATGAGCAGTTCTTC.

This chain connects TRBV7-7 to TRBJ2-5; a weak D match, TRBD1 (6 bases). The CDR3 runs to 13 residues. Germline CDR1 reads SSHAT; CDR2 reads FNYEAQ (reference sequence). Trimming cost V 5 bases and J 4 bases, with 11 bases left between them. CDR3 in DNA: TGTGCCAGCAGCCTCGGGACAATAGAGACCCAGTACTTC. This translates into CASSLGTIETQYF.

This chain joins TRBV4-1 and TRBJ2-5; no firm D call. Trimming took 8 bases from V and 1 from J, leaving 11 bases between them. This CDR3 contains 13 residues. Germline CDR1 MGHRA, CDR2 YSYEKL. The CDR3 bases are TGCGCCAGCTCCCAAGGTCCCCAAGAGACCCAGTACTTC. Encoded protein: CASSQGPQETQYF.

This clone was seen once. The rearrangement links TRBV6-5 to TRBJ1-5; D not resolved. Germline V CDR1 and CDR2: MNHEY, SVGAGI. This CDR3 contains 13 residues. Trimming took off 8 bases at V and 2 bases at J, with 10 bases between the two ends. CDR3 in amino acids: CASGPGGNQPQHF. The CDR3 coding sequence is TGTGCCAGCGGTCCCGGGGGCAATCAGCCCCAGCATTTT.

CDR3 bases: TGTGCCAGCAGCTTGATATCCGCCCAGGGGGCTTACTATGGCTACACCTTC. Translating it yields CASSLISAQGAYYGYTF. J is TRBJ1-2 and V is TRBV5-6, with 8 bases identical to TRBD1. Per the germline V gene, CDR1 is SGHDT and CDR2 is YYEEEE. V lost 1 base to trimming and J lost 3 bases; unmatched junction nucleotides: 11. The CDR3 covers 17 residues. The variable domain in full, with the rest retrieved from reference TRBV5-6 and TRBJ1-2, is DAGVTQSPTHLIKTRGQQVTLRCSPKSGHDTVSWYQQALGQGPQFIFQYYEEEERQRGNFPDRFSGHQFPNYSSELNVNALLLGDSALYLCASSLISAQGAYYGYTFGSGTRLTVV.